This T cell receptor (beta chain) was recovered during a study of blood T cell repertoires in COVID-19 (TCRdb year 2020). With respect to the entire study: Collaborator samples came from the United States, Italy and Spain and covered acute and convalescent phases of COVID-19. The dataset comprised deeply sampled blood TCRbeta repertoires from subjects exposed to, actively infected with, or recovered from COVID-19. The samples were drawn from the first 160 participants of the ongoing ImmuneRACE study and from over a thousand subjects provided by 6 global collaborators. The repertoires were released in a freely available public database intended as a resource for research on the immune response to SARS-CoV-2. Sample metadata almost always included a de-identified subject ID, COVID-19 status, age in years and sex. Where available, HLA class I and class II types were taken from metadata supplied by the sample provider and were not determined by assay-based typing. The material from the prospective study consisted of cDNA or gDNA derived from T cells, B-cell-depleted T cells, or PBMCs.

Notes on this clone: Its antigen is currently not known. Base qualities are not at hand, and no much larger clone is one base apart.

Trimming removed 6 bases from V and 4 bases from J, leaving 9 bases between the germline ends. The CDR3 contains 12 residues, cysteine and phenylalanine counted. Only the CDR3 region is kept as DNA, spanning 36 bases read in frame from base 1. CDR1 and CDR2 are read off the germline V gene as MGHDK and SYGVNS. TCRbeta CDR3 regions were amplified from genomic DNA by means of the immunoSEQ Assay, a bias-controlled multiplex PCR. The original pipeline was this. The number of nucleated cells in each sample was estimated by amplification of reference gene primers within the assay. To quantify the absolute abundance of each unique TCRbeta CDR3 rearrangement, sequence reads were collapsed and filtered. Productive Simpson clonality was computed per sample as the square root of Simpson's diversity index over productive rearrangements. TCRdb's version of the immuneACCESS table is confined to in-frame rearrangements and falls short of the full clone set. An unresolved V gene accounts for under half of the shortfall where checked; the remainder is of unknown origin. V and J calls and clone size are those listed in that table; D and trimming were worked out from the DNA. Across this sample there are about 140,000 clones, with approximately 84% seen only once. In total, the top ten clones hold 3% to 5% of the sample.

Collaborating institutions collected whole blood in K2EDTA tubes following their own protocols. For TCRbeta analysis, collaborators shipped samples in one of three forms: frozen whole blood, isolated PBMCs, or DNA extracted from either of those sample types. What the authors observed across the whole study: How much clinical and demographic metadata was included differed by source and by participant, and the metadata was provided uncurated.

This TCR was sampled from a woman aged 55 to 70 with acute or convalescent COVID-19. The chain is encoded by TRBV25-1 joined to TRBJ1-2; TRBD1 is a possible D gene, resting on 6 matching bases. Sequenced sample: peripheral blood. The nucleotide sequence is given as TGTGCCAGCAGGGGACATTTCTATGGCTACACCTTC. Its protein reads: CASRGHFYGYTF.